The present T cell receptor beta chain was sequenced within a study of cytomegalovirus exposure and HLA in healthy donors. Looking at the study overall: Tens of millions of unique TCRs, all from HLA-typed donors, were included in an early release of the data. General study results and limits: There were some V segments, including TRBV6-2 and TRBV6-3, excluded as indistinguishable. Common viral pathogens seemed, in a later analysis, to connect with several of the most significant clusters. TCR beta V- and J-gene trimming, according to a later analysis, was linked to a missense DCLRE1C variant.

J was trimmed by 5 bases and V by 3 bases; bases with no gene match: 15. The CDR3 length is 17 residues. Germline CDR1 is LGHNA and CDR2 is YNFKEQ. With regard to this clone: No antigen is known for it.

PCR was performed using 60 Vbeta and 13 Jbeta primers. Sequencing used immunoSEQ multiplex PCR; TCRdb keeps in-frame clones, though not all of them. The sample holds 150,000 or so clones, roughly four fifths seen once. This chain links TRBV4-2 with TRBJ1-1, with 7 positions matching TRBD1. What was sequenced was PBMCs. The receptor was derived from a man between 35 and 55 years old in good health and CMV-seronegative. The chain's CDR3 is CASSQIFPTGDGTEAFF. The CDR3 nucleotides are TGTGCCAGCAGCCAGATTTTTCCTACAGGGGATGGAACTGAAGCTTTCTTT.